This TCR beta chain appears in the sequencing data of a study of long-term antiretroviral therapy in people with HIV. Study outcomes and limitations: Every time point showed a repertoire led by clones expanded before ART.

As regards this clone: Its antigen is currently unknown.

Runs used v3.0 of the immunoSEQ assay and were done at survey level. Libraries were prepared by immunoSEQ multiplex PCR; TCRdb keeps only in-frame clonotypes and omits some of them. The sample holds about 25,000 clones, more than 75% seen once. The length of the CDR3 is 14 residues. The sample was unsorted PBMCs, taken 2.9 years after starting antiretroviral therapy. This chain uses TRBV21-1 with TRBJ1-2; the table's D call TRBD1 went unverified against the DNA. TRBV21-1 counts as a pseudogene. This clonotype was obtained from a man over 45 with HIV. The CDR3 protein is CASSFRDRVYGYTF. The CDR3 nucleotides are TGTGCCAGCAGCTTCCGGGACAGGGTCTATGGCTACACCTTC.